This T cell receptor (beta chain) was identified in a study of monozygotic twins with cystic fibrosis. CDR3 length: 12 amino acids. V was shortened by 7 bases and J by 9 bases, with 16 bases between the two germline ends. In germline, CDR1 is SQVTM, CDR2 ANQGSEA. The count of this clone is one. TCRdb keeps only in-frame clones here, not all; method: immunoSEQ multiplex PCR. This sample has just under 20,000 clones, with roughly nine tenths found just once. The sequencing sample was made of blood. The chain joins TRBV29-1 to TRBJ2-1; D may correspond to TRBD1 or TRBD2 (6 bases each). This receptor was taken from a girl aged 2-10 years with cystic fibrosis. CDR3 nucleotides: TGCAGCGCCAATACGGGGGCTGGTGAGCAGTTCTTC. Amino acid sequence: CSANTGAGEQFF.